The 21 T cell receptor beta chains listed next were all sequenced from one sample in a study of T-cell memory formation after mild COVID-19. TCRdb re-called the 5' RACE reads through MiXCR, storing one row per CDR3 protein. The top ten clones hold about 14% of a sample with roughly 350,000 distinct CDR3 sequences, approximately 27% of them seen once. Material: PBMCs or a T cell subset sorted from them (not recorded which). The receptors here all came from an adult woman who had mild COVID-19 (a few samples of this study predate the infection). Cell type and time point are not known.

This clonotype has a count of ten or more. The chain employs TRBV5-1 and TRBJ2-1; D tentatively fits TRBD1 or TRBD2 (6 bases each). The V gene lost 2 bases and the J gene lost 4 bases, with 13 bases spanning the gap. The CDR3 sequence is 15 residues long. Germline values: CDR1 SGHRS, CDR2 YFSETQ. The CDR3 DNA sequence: TGCGCCAGCAGCTTCGGAGTAGGGGGGTACAATGAGCAGTTCTTC. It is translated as CASSFGVGGYNEQFF.

The CDR3 loop is CASSSTGTRRTDTQYF. The CDR3 bases are TGTGCCAGCAGCTCGACCGGGACTCGCCGCACAGATACGCAGTATTTT. The chain joins TRBV7-2 to TRBJ2-3, with D perhaps TRBD2 (6 bases). Germline V lookup: CDR1 SGHTA, CDR2 FQGNSA. The CDR3 sequence is 16 residues long. V lost 4 bases and J 1 base, leaving 15 bases between the germline ends.

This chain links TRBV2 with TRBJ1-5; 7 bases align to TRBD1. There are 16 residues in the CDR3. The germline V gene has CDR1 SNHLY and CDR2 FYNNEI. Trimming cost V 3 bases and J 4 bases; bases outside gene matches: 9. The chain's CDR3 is CASSEVTGVLNQPQHF. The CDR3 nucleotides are TGTGCCAGCAGTGAGGTAACAGGGGTATTGAATCAGCCCCAGCATTTT.

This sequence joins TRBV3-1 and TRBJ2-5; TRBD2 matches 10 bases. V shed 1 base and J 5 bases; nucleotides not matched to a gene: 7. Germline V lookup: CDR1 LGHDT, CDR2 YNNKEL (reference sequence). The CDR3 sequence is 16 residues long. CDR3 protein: CASSQGSGGAWETQYF. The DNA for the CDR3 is TGTGCCAGCAGCCAAGGGAGCGGGGGGGCCTGGGAGACCCAGTACTTC.

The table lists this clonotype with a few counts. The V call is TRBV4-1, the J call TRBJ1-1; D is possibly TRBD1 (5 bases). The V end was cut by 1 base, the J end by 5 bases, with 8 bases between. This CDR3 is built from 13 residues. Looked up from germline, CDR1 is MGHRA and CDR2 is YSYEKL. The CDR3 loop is CASSQARVTEAFF. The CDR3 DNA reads TGCGCCAGCAGCCAAGCCAGGGTTACTGAAGCTTTCTTT.

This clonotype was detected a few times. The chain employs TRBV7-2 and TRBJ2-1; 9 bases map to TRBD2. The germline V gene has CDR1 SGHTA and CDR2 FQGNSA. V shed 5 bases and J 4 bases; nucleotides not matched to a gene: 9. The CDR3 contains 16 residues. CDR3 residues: CASSPEAGGPYNEQFF. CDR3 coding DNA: TGTGCCAGCAGCCCAGAAGCGGGAGGACCATACAATGAGCAGTTCTTC.

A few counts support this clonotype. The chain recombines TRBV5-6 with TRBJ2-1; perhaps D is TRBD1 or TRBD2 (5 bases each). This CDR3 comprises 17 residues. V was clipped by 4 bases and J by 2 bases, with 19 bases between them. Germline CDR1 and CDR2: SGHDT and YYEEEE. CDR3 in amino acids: CASSVNWGTRPYNEQFF. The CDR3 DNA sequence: TGTGCCAGCAGCGTGAATTGGGGGACGCGACCCTACAATGAGCAGTTCTTC.

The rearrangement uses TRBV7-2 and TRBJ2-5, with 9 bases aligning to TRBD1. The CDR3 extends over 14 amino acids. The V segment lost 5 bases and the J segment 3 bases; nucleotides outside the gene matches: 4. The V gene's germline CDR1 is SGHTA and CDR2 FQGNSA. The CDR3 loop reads CASSRRTGEETQYF. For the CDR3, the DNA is TGTGCCAGCAGCAGAAGGACAGGGGAAGAGACCCAGTACTTC.

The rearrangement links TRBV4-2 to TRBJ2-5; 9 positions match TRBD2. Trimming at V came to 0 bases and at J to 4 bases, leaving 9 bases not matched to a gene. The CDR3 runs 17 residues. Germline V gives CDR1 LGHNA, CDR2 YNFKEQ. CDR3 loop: CASSQDPPGLARETQYF. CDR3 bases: TGTGCCAGCAGCCAAGACCCTCCGGGACTAGCAAGAGAGACCCAGTACTTC.

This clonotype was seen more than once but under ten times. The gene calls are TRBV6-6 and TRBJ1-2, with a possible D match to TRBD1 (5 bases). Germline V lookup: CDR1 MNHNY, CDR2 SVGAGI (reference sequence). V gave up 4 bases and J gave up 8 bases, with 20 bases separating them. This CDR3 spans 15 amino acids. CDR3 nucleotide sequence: TGTGCCAGCAGTTCCGACAGAGCGAGACCAGTAGGCTACACCTTC. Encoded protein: CASSSDRARPVGYTF.

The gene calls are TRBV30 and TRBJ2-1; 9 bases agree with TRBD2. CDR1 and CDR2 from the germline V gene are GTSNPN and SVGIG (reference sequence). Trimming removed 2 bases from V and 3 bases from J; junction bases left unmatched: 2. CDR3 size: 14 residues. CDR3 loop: CAWSPSGNYNEQFF. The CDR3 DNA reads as TGTGCCTGGAGTCCTAGCGGGAACTACAATGAGCAGTTCTTC.

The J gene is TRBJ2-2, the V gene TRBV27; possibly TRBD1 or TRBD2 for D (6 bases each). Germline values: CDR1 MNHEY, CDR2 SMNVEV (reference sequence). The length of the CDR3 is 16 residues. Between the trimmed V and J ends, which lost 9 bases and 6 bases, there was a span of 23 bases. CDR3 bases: TGTGCCAGATCACTAGGGGGGACTGGCGGCCCCGGGGAGCTGTTTTTT. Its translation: CARSLGGTGGPGELFF.

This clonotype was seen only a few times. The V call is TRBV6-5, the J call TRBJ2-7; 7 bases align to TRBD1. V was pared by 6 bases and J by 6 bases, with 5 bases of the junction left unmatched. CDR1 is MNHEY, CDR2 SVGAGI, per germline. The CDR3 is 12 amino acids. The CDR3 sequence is CASRSQGIEQYF. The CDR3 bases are TGTGCCAGCAGGTCACAGGGGATCGAGCAGTACTTC.

CDR3 in DNA: TGTGCCAGCAGGGACGGCGGGATCACAGATACGCAGTATTTT. Its translation is CASRDGGITDTQYF. This rearrangement joins TRBV7-9 to TRBJ2-3; D possibly corresponds to TRBD2 (6 bases). Trimming stripped 6 bases from V and 2 bases from J, with 12 bases between. The CDR3 consists of 14 residues. Per germline, CDR1 SEHNR and CDR2 FQNEAQ (reference sequence).

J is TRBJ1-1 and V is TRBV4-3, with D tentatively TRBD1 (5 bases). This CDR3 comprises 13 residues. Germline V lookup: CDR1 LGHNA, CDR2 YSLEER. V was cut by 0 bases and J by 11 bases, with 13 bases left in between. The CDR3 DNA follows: TGCGCCAGCAGCCAAGAAAGAGGAGGGGCGGCTTTCTTT. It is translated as CASSQERGGAAFF.

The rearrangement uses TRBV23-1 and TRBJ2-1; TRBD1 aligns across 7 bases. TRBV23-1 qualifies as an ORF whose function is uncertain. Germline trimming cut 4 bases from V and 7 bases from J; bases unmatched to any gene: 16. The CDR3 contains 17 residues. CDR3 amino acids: CASSLQALPGQLNEQFF. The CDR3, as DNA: TGCGCCAGCAGTCTCCAAGCCCTCCCGGGACAGCTGAATGAGCAGTTCTTC.

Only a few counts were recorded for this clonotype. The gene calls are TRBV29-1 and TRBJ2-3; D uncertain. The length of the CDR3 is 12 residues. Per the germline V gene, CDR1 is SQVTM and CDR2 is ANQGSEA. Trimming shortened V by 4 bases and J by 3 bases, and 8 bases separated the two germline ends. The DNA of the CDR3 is TGCAGCGTTGGCAGTTCGACAGATACGCAGTATTTT. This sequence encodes CSVGSSTDTQYF.

CDR3 nucleotide sequence: TGTGCCAGTAGTCCGACAGGGGCGAAGTACGAGCAGTACTTC. Amino acids: CASSPTGAKYEQYF. The V call is TRBV19, the J call TRBJ2-7; 8 nucleotides line up with TRBD1. The CDR3 is 14 amino acids. The trim removed 5 bases at V and 4 bases at J, leaving 7 bases unmatched. CDR1 and CDR2 (germline): LNHDA, SQIVND (reference sequence).

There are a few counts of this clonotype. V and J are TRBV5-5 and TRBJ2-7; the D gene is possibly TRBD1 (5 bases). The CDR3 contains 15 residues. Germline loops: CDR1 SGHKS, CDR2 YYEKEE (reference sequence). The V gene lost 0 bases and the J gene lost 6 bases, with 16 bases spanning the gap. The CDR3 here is CASSLAGRASCEQYF. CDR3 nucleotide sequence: TGTGCCAGCAGCTTGGCCGGCAGGGCATCGTGCGAGCAGTACTTC.

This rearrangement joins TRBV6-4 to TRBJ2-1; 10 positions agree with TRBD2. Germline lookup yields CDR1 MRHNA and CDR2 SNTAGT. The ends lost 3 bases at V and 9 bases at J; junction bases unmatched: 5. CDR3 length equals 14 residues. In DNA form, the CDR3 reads TGTGCCAGCAGTGAGGCTAGCGGGAGAAGTGAGCAGTTCTTC. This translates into CASSEASGRSEQFF.

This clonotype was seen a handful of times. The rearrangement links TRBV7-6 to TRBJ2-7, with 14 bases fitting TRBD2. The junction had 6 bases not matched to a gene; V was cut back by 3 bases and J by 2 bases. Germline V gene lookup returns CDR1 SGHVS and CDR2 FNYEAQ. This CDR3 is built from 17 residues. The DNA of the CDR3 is TGTGCCAGCAGCTTGGCCGGGACTAGCGGGAGCACCTACGAGCAGTACTTC. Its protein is CASSLAGTSGSTYEQYF.